This T cell receptor beta chain was identified during a study of T-cell memory formation after mild COVID-19. On the study more broadly: Largely donor-specific sequence clusters came from a couple of donors.

5'RACE with constant-segment primers built TCRalpha and TCRbeta cDNA libraries with UMIs. MiXCR, applied by TCRdb to the 5' RACE reads, yields one record per CDR3 protein. The sample holds more than 100,000 distinct CDR3 sequences, about 17% seen once. Findings and limits, study-wide: The appearance of some responding clones in pre-infection memory suggested that cross-reactive memory joined. Mainly CM and EM harbored the contracting CD4+ clones; mainly EMRA harbored the CD8+ ones.

Between the trimmed V and J ends, which lost 4 bases and 8 bases, there was a span of 20 bases. Germline V gene data show CDR1 as SEHNR and CDR2 as FQNEAQ (reference sequence). The CDR3 totals 15 residues. This clonotype showed up just a few times. Its target is not known. Specimen: PBMCs or a T cell subset sorted from them (not recorded which). The rearrangement uses TRBV7-9 and TRBJ1-2; D is perhaps TRBD1 (6 bases). The sequence was obtained from a man younger than 35 who had mild COVID-19 (a few samples of this study predate the infection). Cell type and time point are not known. The CDR3 nucleotides are TGTGCCAGCAGCTCCCCTGTGGCAGGGGTGAGCGGCTACACCTTC. This codes for CASSSPVAGVSGYTF.